The TCR beta chain under discussion was sequenced for a study of regulatory T cells in long-lasting Graves disease. This clonotype has a count of ten or more. Its specificity is unknown. Study findings and constraints: The number of shared public clonotypes was higher in persistent patients (roughly 2,800) than new patients (966).

Sequencing libraries for TCR beta were prepared with iRepertoire HTBI primers and Arm-PCR of CDR3 regions. TCRdb analysed the multiplex PCR reads with MiXCR anew, one entry per CDR3 protein. This table has about 420,000 distinct CDR3 sequences, 15% to 20% appearing once. The time point: newly diagnosed GD, antithyroid drugs for less than 3 months. The TCR library was made from RNA extracted from PBMCs. The same data also went into a second study, on T cells in Graves' hyperthyroidism and ophthalmopathy. That investigation notes: HTBI primers were employed in a first-round RT-PCR of the TCR CDR3. Ophthalmopathy was model-predicted a median approximately six months pre-onset.

The starting material was peripheral blood mononuclear cells (PBMCs), obtained at new diagnosis, from a patient treated with antithyroid drugs. The receptor was derived from a woman between 18 and 30 years old with Graves disease.

The DNA of the CDR3 is TGTGCCAGCAGTGTGCTCGAGGTCACGACTGAAGCTTTCTTT. Its protein product is CASSVLEVTTEAFF. V is TRBV2 and J is TRBJ1-1; D gene unclear. Per germline, CDR1 SNHLY and CDR2 FYNNEI. The CDR3 runs 14 residues. V was clipped by 4 bases and J by 5 bases, with 14 bases between them.